Below are 26 T cell receptor beta chains sequenced from a single sample in a study of blood T cell repertoires in COVID-19. Libraries were prepared by immunoSEQ multiplex PCR; TCRdb keeps only in-frame clonotypes and omits some of them. This sample has about 300,000 clones, with 85% to 90% found just once. The sample comprised PBMCs or T cells enriched from blood (not recorded which). These receptors originate from a woman in her late teens or twenties who had recovered from COVID-19.

The gene calls are TRBV30 and TRBJ2-3; D perhaps matches TRBD2 (6 bases). In germline, CDR1 is GTSNPN, CDR2 SVGIG (reference sequence). V shed 1 base and J shed 3 bases, with 11 bases lying between them. CDR3 length: 14 amino acids. The CDR3 reads CAWSGSSGTDTQYF. CDR3 coding DNA: TGTGCCTGGAGTGGAAGTAGCGGTACAGATACGCAGTATTTT.

V and J are TRBV4-1 and TRBJ2-3, with 7 bases fitting TRBD2. Germline V lookup: CDR1 MGHRA, CDR2 YSYEKL. The CDR3 sequence is 15 residues long. The J segment lost 4 bases and the V segment lost 1 base, leaving 5 bases of the junction unmatched. The CDR3, as DNA: TGCGCCAGCAGCCAAGCCGGCGGGAGCCCAGATACGCAGTATTTT. This sequence encodes CASSQAGGSPDTQYF.

The chain carries TRBV28 and TRBJ1-5; D unresolved. This CDR3 comprises 16 residues. Germline CDR1 and CDR2: MDHEN and SYDVKM. V lost 2 bases and J lost 6, with 17 bases in between. The CDR3 DNA sequence: TGTGCCAGCAGTTTAAGAGGGTACTCGGGCGGTCAGCCCCAGCATTTT. Translating it yields CASSLRGYSGGQPQHF. Full variable domain (remainder filled in from reference TRBV28 and TRBJ1-5): DVKVTQSSRYLVKRTGEKVFLECVQDMDHENMFWYRQDPGLGLRLIYFSYDVKMKEKGDIPEGYSVSREKKERFSLILESASTNQTSMYLCASSLRGYSGGQPQHFGDGTRLSIL.

The sample holds a few counts of this clone. The V call is TRBV30, the J call TRBJ1-1; the match to TRBD1 covers 7 bases. Germline trimming cut 5 bases from V and 4 bases from J; bases unmatched to any gene: 13. This CDR3 contains 15 residues. CDR1 GTSNPN and CDR2 SVGIG come from the germline V gene (reference sequence). Written as DNA, the CDR3 is TGTGCCTGGTCAAACAGGGGCCCAGCGCCCACTGAAGCTTTCTTT. It encodes CAWSNRGPAPTEAFF.

This rearrangement joins TRBV15 to TRBJ2-1; 7 bases align to TRBD1. Unmatched junction bases numbered 9, after V lost 5 bases and J lost 5 bases. This CDR3 is built from 15 residues. From germline, CDR1 is LNHNV and CDR2 YYDKDF (reference sequence). CDR3 amino acids: CATSQAGTEHNEQFF. As DNA, the CDR3 is TGTGCCACCAGCCAAGCCGGGACAGAGCACAATGAGCAGTTCTTC.

This clone is a singleton in its sample. This chain connects TRBV20-1 to TRBJ1-4; TRBD1 aligns across 9 bases. Trimming removed 3 bases from V and 8 bases from J; junction bases left unmatched: 7. Germline CDR1 DFQATT, CDR2 SNEGSKA (reference sequence). The CDR3 spans 14 residues. CDR3 in amino acids: CSASRDRVNEKLFF. DNA of the CDR3: TGCAGTGCTAGTAGGGACAGGGTTAACGAAAAACTGTTTTTT.

This clone was picked up a small number of times. The chain combines TRBV10-1 with TRBJ1-2; no definite D call. The ends were cut back, 2 bases at V and 2 bases at J, with 6 bases in the middle. The germline CDR1 and CDR2 sequences are WNHNN and SYGVQD (reference sequence). CDR3 size: 13 residues. CDR3 DNA sequence: TGCGCCAGCAGTGAGGCCCGGAACTATGGCTACACCTTC. Protein product: CASSEARNYGYTF.

CDR3 DNA sequence: TGTGCCCTCGGTTCAGCTGTACCGCCTAGGGGCTACAATGAGCAGTTCTTC. This codes for CALGSAVPPRGYNEQFF. The chain is built from TRBV5-4 and TRBJ2-1; D perhaps matches TRBD1 (5 bases). This CDR3 is 17 amino acids long. CDR1 SGHNT and CDR2 YYREEE come from the germline V gene (reference sequence). V was shortened by 10 bases and J by 3 bases, with 26 bases between the two germline ends. Supplemented by reference TRBV5-4 and TRBJ2-1, the full variable domain reads ETGVTQSPTHLIKTRGQQVTLRCSSQSGHNTVSWYQQALGQGPQFIFQYYREEENGRGNFPPRFSGLQFPNYSSELNVNALELDDSALYLCALGSAVPPRGYNEQFFGPGTRLTVL.

The J gene is TRBJ1-2, the V gene TRBV6-5; possibly TRBD1 for D (5 bases). Trimming took 6 bases from V and 0 from J, leaving 14 bases between them. The length of the CDR3 is 15 residues. Germline-derived CDR1 and CDR2 are MNHEY and SVGAGI. This CDR3 reads CASRGPTEPNYGYTF. As DNA, the CDR3 is TGTGCCAGCAGGGGCCCGACAGAACCTAACTATGGCTACACCTTC.

This rearrangement joins TRBV5-1 to TRBJ1-6; possible D gene TRBD1, 5 bases. CDR1 and CDR2 from the germline V gene are SGHRS and YFSETQ. The CDR3 totals 15 residues. V was clipped by 5 bases and J by 5 bases, with 14 bases between them. CDR3: CASRMTAADNSPLHF. CDR3 bases: TGCGCCAGCAGAATGACAGCCGCTGATAATTCACCCCTCCACTTT.

This clone was seen repeatedly, ten times or more. The CDR3 nucleotides read TGCGCCAGCAGCTACAGGGGGCGCGGATACGAGCAGTACTTC. It translates to CASSYRGRGYEQYF. The gene calls are TRBV5-1 and TRBJ2-7, with 9 positions matching TRBD1. The length of the CDR3 is 14 residues. The ends lost 3 bases at V and 4 bases at J; junction bases unmatched: 5. Germline V lookup: CDR1 SGHRS, CDR2 YFSETQ. Filled out from reference TRBV5-1 and TRBJ2-7, the complete variable domain reads KAGVTQTPRYLIKTRGQQVTLSCSPISGHRSVSWYQQTPGQGLQFLFEYFSETQRNKGNFPGRFSGRQFSNSRSEMNVSTLELGDSALYLCASSYRGRGYEQYFGPGTRLTVT.

This clone was recorded once. The rearrangement uses TRBV6-5 and TRBJ1-2, with D hard to call. The V end was cut by 6 bases, the J end by 0 bases, with 11 bases between. The CDR3 consists of 14 residues. In germline, CDR1 is MNHEY, CDR2 SVGAGI. The CDR3 protein is CASRRGEANYGYTF. CDR3 coding DNA: TGTGCCAGCAGAAGAGGCGAAGCTAACTATGGCTACACCTTC.

J is TRBJ2-7 and V is TRBV19; 8 bases are a match to TRBD2. J gave up 5 bases and V 6 bases, and 6 bases lay outside the gene matches. CDR3 length equals 13 residues. Germline values: CDR1 LNHDA, CDR2 SQIVND (reference sequence). CDR3 loop: CASRSGSRNEQYF. The CDR3 DNA reads TGTGCCAGTAGGAGCGGGAGTAGAAACGAGCAGTACTTC.

The rearrangement uses TRBV30 and TRBJ1-6, with D uncertain. Per the germline V gene, CDR1 is GTSNPN and CDR2 is SVGIG (reference sequence). V dropped 0 bases and J dropped 4 bases, with 7 bases sitting between them. The CDR3 sequence is 14 residues long. The DNA for the CDR3 is TGTGCCTGGAGTGTCTTACGGTATAATTCACCCCTCCACTTT. Protein: CAWSVLRYNSPLHF.

The J gene is TRBJ2-7, the V gene TRBV5-1, with 7 bases identical to TRBD2. Trimming removed 4 bases from V and 3 bases from J; junction bases left unmatched: 4. The CDR3 runs 13 residues. CDR1 and CDR2 (germline): SGHRS, YFSETQ. CDR3 in DNA: TGCGCCAGCAGCCAGCCGGGGGGCTACGAGCAGTACTTC. This encodes CASSQPGGYEQYF.

The chain joins TRBV7-6 to TRBJ2-7; tentative D call: TRBD1 (6 bases). The germline CDR1 and CDR2 sequences are SGHVS and FNYEAQ. The length of the CDR3 is 15 residues. Trimming stripped 3 bases from V and 0 bases from J, with 12 bases between. The CDR3 DNA reads as TGTGCCAGCAGCTTCCAGGGGCCCATCTCCTACGAGCAGTACTTC. Its protein is CASSFQGPISYEQYF.

The chain carries TRBV7-2 and TRBJ2-6; 8 nucleotides align to TRBD1. CDR1 is SGHTA and CDR2 is FQGNSA in the germline V gene. Losses at the gene ends were 2 bases for V and 0 bases for J; bases not matched to a gene: 6. CDR3 length: 18 residues. This CDR3 is CASSLYGQGYSGANVLTF. The CDR3 DNA reads as TGTGCCAGCAGCTTATACGGACAGGGATACTCTGGGGCCAACGTCCTGACTTTC.

The genes are TRBV27 and TRBJ1-5; D not certain. The CDR3 is 12 residues long. In germline, CDR1 is MNHEY, CDR2 SMNVEV (reference sequence). Trimming removed 4 bases from V and 3 bases from J, with 4 bases in between. The CDR3 loop reads CASSSYNQPQHF. The DNA of the CDR3 is TGTGCCAGCAGTTCCTACAATCAGCCCCAGCATTTT.

This rearrangement joins TRBV2 to TRBJ2-2, with 10 bases aligning to TRBD2. CDR3 length: 15 residues. The germline gives CDR1 SNHLY, CDR2 FYNNEI. Trimming cost V 11 bases and J 1 base; bases outside gene matches: 7. CDR3 DNA sequence: TGTGCCGGAAAACCTAGCGGGAGGAACACCGGGGAGCTGTTTTTT. This sequence encodes CAGKPSGRNTGELFF.

V and J are TRBV27 and TRBJ1-2; tentative D call: TRBD1 (5 bases). V gave up 6 bases and J gave up 1 base, with 12 bases separating them. CDR1 and CDR2 (germline): MNHEY, SMNVEV (reference sequence). The CDR3 is 14 amino acids. CDR3 DNA sequence: TGTGCCAGCAGGGGGGGGACGCTTAACTATGGCTACACCTTC. This encodes CASRGGTLNYGYTF.

V gene TRBV19 combines with J gene TRBJ1-5; 8 bases line up with TRBD1. The CDR3 runs 15 residues. Trimming cost V 4 bases and J 4 bases; bases outside gene matches: 6. Germline V lookup: CDR1 LNHDA, CDR2 SQIVND (reference sequence). The CDR3 DNA follows: TGTGCCAGTAGTACCAGGGGGCGAGGAAATCAGCCCCAGCATTTT. Its translation is CASSTRGRGNQPQHF.

The V call is TRBV4-1, the J call TRBJ1-5; a weak D match, TRBD1 (5 bases). V lost 3 bases to trimming and J lost 0 bases, with 18 bases between them. The CDR3 is 18 residues long. Germline lookup yields CDR1 MGHRA and CDR2 YSYEKL. The CDR3 DNA sequence: TGCGCCAGCAGCCAGACGCCCCACAGCAGGGATAGCAATCAGCCCCAGCATTTT. The encoded protein is CASSQTPHSRDSNQPQHF.

This chain joins TRBV27 and TRBJ1-2; 8 bases are a match to TRBD1. In germline, CDR1 is MNHEY, CDR2 SMNVEV (reference sequence). The junction had 7 bases not matched to a gene; V was cut back by 3 bases and J by 7 bases. There are 14 residues in the CDR3. For the CDR3, the DNA is TGTGCCAGCAGTTTCTTGGACAGGGATGTTGGCTACACCTTC. Translation gives CASSFLDRDVGYTF.

This chain connects TRBV27 to TRBJ2-1; 7 positions match TRBD1. The germline V gene encodes CDR1 MNHEY and CDR2 SMNVEV (reference sequence). This CDR3 has 16 residues. Trimming took 3 bases from V and 0 from J; bases not matched to a gene: 5. CDR3 protein: CASSFLTGFSYNEQFF. CDR3 coding DNA: TGTGCCAGCAGTTTCCTGACAGGGTTCTCCTACAATGAGCAGTTCTTC.

The J gene is TRBJ1-5, the V gene TRBV29-1; D gene ambiguous. Germline-derived CDR1 and CDR2 are SQVTM and ANQGSEA. Trimming took 2 bases from V and 5 from J, leaving 10 bases between them. CDR3 length: 13 amino acids. DNA for the CDR3: TGCAGCGTTGAAATCCAGCGAGATCAGCCCCAGCATTTT. This sequence encodes CSVEIQRDQPQHF.

This chain connects TRBV5-1 to TRBJ1-1, with D tentatively TRBD1 (5 bases). The germline V and J ends were trimmed by 3 bases and 4 bases, with 13 bases remaining between them. This CDR3 is 14 amino acids long. The germline V gene encodes CDR1 SGHRS and CDR2 YFSETQ. As DNA, the CDR3 is TGCGCCAGCAGCTACCAGGGTTCCGGCACTGAAGCTTTCTTT. It is translated as CASSYQGSGTEAFF.